This record looks at one T cell receptor beta chain sequence and its context. The V end lost 4 bases, the J end lost 5 bases, and 17 bases lay between the germline ends. The CDR3 is 14 amino acids. Germline CDR1 is GTSNPN and CDR2 is SVGIG (reference sequence). Data came from immunoSEQ multiplex PCR; TCRdb stores just in-frame clones and leaves some out. The sample lists under 650 clones; approximately 82% were seen once. The data were obtained in a study of chemoradiotherapy in HPV16-positive cancers. This TCR came from a human donor with HPV-associated anogenital cancer. The source material was tumor tissue, sampled from a patient who underwent chemoradiotherapy. V and J are TRBV30 and TRBJ1-1; no definite D call. In DNA, the CDR3 is TGTGCCTGGATTAACACAGCGGCCGGGACTGAAGCTTTCTTT. It encodes CAWINTAAGTEAFF.